This TCR beta chain comes out of a study of identical twins. V was pared by 3 bases and J by 4 bases, with 5 bases between. The V gene's germline CDR1 is SQVTM and CDR2 ANQGSEA. The CDR3 length is 11 residues. It was template switching that added a universal primer site, and there were unique molecular identifiers on the cDNA. One entry per CDR3 protein results from TCRdb running MiXCR on the 5' RACE reads. Of 550,000 to 700,000 distinct CDR3 sequences detected, around 20% appear once; the ten largest clones hold approximately 4.3%. A word on this clonotype: This may come from a read error, since a much larger clone is one base off.

The sample also formed part of further work on T cells expressing NK-cell markers. Per that paper: Of the CD8+ T cells in about 6 donors, about 1.0-7.5% belonged to dominant NKG2C+ clonotypes.

Sequencing was carried out using PBMCs. This receptor was taken from a woman younger than 30 in good health. The chain uses TRBV29-1 and TRBJ2-3; D unresolved. In DNA form, the CDR3 reads TGCAGCGTTGATGTGGCAGATACGCAGTATTTT. This codes for CSVDVADTQYF.